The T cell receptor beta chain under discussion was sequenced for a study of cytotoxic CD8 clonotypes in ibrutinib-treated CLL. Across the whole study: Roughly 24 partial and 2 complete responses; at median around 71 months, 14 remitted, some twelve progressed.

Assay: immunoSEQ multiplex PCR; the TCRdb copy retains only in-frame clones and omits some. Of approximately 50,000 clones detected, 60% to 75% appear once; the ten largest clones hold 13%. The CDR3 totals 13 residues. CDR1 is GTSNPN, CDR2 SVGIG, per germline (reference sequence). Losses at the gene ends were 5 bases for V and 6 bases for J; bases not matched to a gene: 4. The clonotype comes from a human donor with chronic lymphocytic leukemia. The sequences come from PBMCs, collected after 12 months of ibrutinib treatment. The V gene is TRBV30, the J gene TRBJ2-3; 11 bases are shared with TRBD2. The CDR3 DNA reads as TGTGCCTGGCTTAGCGGGGGGGCGGATACGCAGTATTTT. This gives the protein CAWLSGGADTQYF.